This T cell receptor (beta chain) was captured by sequencing in a study of T cell repertoires in cytomegalovirus infection. As for the study in general: In public TCR beta signatures, there were indications of both CMV infection and matching HLA type. Findings of the study overall: HLA-C-restricted CMV clonotypes gave the most frequent clonotype in two of eight donors.

Concerning this clonotype: The antigen remains undetermined.

One entry per CDR3 protein results from TCRdb running MiXCR on the reads. The table has about 180,000 distinct CDR3 sequences, about 18% seen once; the top ten hold almost 25%. V shed 1 base and J 3 bases; nucleotides not matched to a gene: 1. Per germline, CDR1 SGHDN and CDR2 FVKESK. The CDR3 covers 14 residues. The chain links TRBV14 to TRBJ1-1; 8 bases agree with TRBD1. The sample taken for sequencing was CD8+ T cells from PBMCs. The receptor's source is a human donor in good health (CMV status not recorded). Some clones in this sample may be carry-over from other donors' samples. The DNA for the CDR3 is TGTGCCAGCAGCCAAGTGGACAGGGACACTGAAGCTTTCTTT. It yields the protein CASSQVDRDTEAFF.